This entry concerns a single T cell receptor (beta chain). The record originates from a study of beta chain features in type 1 diabetes. Trimming stripped 1 base from V and 0 bases from J, with 15 bases between. CDR1 and CDR2 from the germline V gene are SNHLY and FYNNEI. This CDR3 spans 17 amino acids. TCRB transcripts that were expressed got sequenced, as all of the isolated RNA had been reverse transcribed. Assay used: immunoSEQ multiplex PCR; TCRdb lists only in-frame clones, some missing. The repertoire holds 860,000 or so clones, with roughly 17% as singletons. The chain uses TRBV2 and TRBJ1-2; D call uncertain. Sample: naive CD4+ T cells from blood. The clonotype comes from a woman under 30 in good health. The CDR3 loop reads CASSEDFGVASNYGYTF. In DNA form, the CDR3 reads TGTGCCAGCAGTGAAGACTTCGGGGTCGCTTCTAACTATGGCTACACCTTC.